This TCR beta chain derives from a study of cytomegalovirus exposure and HLA in healthy donors. Amplification used 60 Vbeta primers and 13 Jbeta primers. The data were produced by immunoSEQ multiplex PCR, yet TCRdb's version contains in-frame clones alone and is incomplete. The profile shows about 200,000 clones, 60% to 80% of them singletons. CDR3 size: 14 residues. V gave up 2 bases and J gave up 5 bases, with 9 bases separating them. Germline CDR1 reads KGHSH; CDR2 reads LQKENI. Input material: PBMCs. The TCR comes from a woman aged 25 to 39 in good health and CMV-seronegative. The rearrangement uses TRBV18 and TRBJ2-2, with D perhaps matching TRBD1 (6 bases). CDR3 nucleotides: TGTGCCAGCTCACCAAGGGGGATGACCGGGGAGCTGTTTTTT. This encodes CASSPRGMTGELFF.